This entry lists 13 T cell receptor beta chains sequenced from one sample in a study of technical replicates of blood from several donors. TCRdb's copy holds only in-frame clones and misses some; the assay was immunoSEQ multiplex PCR. The sample has 80,000 or so clones, roughly four fifths seen once. Source material: PBMCs. The receptor source for this set is a human donor in good health. Some clones in this sample may be carry-over from other donors' samples.

This clone was observed once. The chain uses TRBV4-1 and TRBJ2-7; D is perhaps TRBD1 (7 bases). The CDR3 is 16 residues long. Trimming removed 1 base from V and 5 bases from J, with 18 bases in between. Germline V lookup: CDR1 MGHRA, CDR2 YSYEKL. CDR3 DNA sequence: TGCGCCAGCAGCCAAGGTGGGACAGCCGGCGGGAACGAGCAGTACTTC. Translating it yields CASSQGGTAGGNEQYF.

The DNA for the CDR3 is TGCGCCAGCAGCTTCTCGGGGACAGGGCCCCCCGGCTACACCTTC. This sequence encodes CASSFSGTGPPGYTF. V is TRBV5-1 and J is TRBJ1-2; TRBD1 aligns across 9 bases. The CDR3 contains 15 residues. Germline V gene lookup returns CDR1 SGHRS and CDR2 YFSETQ. Germline trimming cut 2 bases from V and 8 bases from J; bases unmatched to any gene: 10.

The genes are TRBV4-3 and TRBJ1-1; unclear D gene. CDR3 length: 14 amino acids. The germline CDR1 and CDR2 sequences are LGHNA and YSLEER. Trimming stripped 0 bases from V and 5 bases from J, with 10 bases between. CDR3 residues: CASSQDRRETEAFF. CDR3 in DNA: TGCGCCAGCAGCCAAGATCGGAGGGAGACTGAAGCTTTCTTT.

CDR3 protein: CASSLTGSLREQYF. The CDR3 DNA follows: TGTGCCAGCAGCTTGACAGGGTCCCTCCGGGAGCAGTACTTC. This chain connects TRBV6-5 to TRBJ2-7; 7 bases match TRBD1. Germline assignment: CDR1 MNHEY and CDR2 SVGAGI. This CDR3 comprises 14 residues. J lost 7 bases, V lost 6 bases, and 12 bases had no gene match.

The chain links TRBV7-9 to TRBJ1-1; D possibly corresponds to TRBD1 (6 bases). The CDR3 is 14 amino acids. V was shortened by 4 bases and J by 3 bases, with 12 bases between the two germline ends. Germline CDR1 reads SEHNR; CDR2 reads FQNEAQ (reference sequence). The CDR3 DNA sequence: TGTGCCAGCAGCTGGGGGGGCGGGTACACTGAAGCTTTCTTT. Translation: CASSWGGGYTEAFF.

V is TRBV5-8 and J is TRBJ1-4; maybe TRBD1 (6 bases). The CDR3 extends over 11 amino acids. Between the trimmed V and J ends, which lost 4 bases and 16 bases, there was a span of 14 bases. CDR1 and CDR2 from the germline V gene are SGHTS and YDEGEE. CDR3: CASSPGTSTFF. The CDR3 DNA reads TGTGCCAGCAGCCCCGGGACATCGACGTTTTTT. The variable domain in full, with the rest retrieved from reference TRBV5-8 and TRBJ1-4, is EAGVTQSPTHLIKTRGQQATLRCSPISGHTSVYWYQQALGLGLQFLLWYDEGEERNRGNFPPRFSGRQFPNYSSELNVNALELEDSALYLCASSPGTSTFFGSGTQLSVL.

The V and J genes are TRBV6-5 and TRBJ1-4, with 7 bases that match TRBD1. The V gene end was trimmed by 6 bases and the J gene end by 10 bases; junction bases not matched to a gene: 5. The V gene's germline CDR1 is MNHEY and CDR2 SVGAGI. The CDR3 length is 12 residues. The CDR3 is CASRKQGLKLFF. CDR3 DNA: TGTGCCAGCAGAAAACAGGGGCTAAAACTGTTTTTT.

The rearrangement links TRBV15 to TRBJ2-2; possible D gene TRBD2, 6 bases. Trimming stripped 0 bases from V and 5 bases from J, with 13 bases between. Germline-derived CDR1 and CDR2 are LNHNV and YYDKDF (reference sequence). The CDR3 sequence is 16 residues long. In DNA form, the CDR3 reads TGTGCCACCAGCAGAGATGGTTCAGGGAGGACCGGGGAGCTGTTTTTT. Its protein is CATSRDGSGRTGELFF.

The chain carries TRBV30 and TRBJ2-5, with D maybe TRBD2 (7 bases). CDR1 GTSNPN and CDR2 SVGIG come from the germline V gene (reference sequence). Trimming left V 5 bases short and J 7 bases short, with 17 bases between. This CDR3 region has 13 residues. CDR3 sequence (DNA): TGTGCCTGGTCGAGGGGGGGGGATGGGACCCAGTACTTC. It yields the protein CAWSRGGDGTQYF. The full variable domain, completed using reference TRBV30 and TRBJ2-5, is SQTIHQWPATLVQPVGSPLSLECTVEGTSNPNLYWYRQAAGRGLQLLFYSVGIGQISSEVPQNLSASRPQDRQFILSSKKLLLSDSGFYLCAWSRGGDGTQYFGPGTRLLVL.

The chain recombines TRBV6-4 with TRBJ2-1; 7 bases map to TRBD2. The junction had 9 bases not matched to a gene; V was cut back by 3 bases and J by 7 bases. The CDR3 sequence is 15 residues long. Germline V gene data show CDR1 as MRHNA and CDR2 as SNTAGT. The CDR3 DNA is TGTGCCAGCAGTGAGGGCGGGAGTGGGAAGAATGAGCAGTTCTTC. Encoded protein: CASSEGGSGKNEQFF.

The chain has TRBV19 and TRBJ2-1; 8 bases match TRBD2. Trimming at V came to 6 bases and at J to 3 bases, leaving 7 bases not matched to a gene. CDR3 size: 15 residues. CDR1 is LNHDA and CDR2 is SQIVND in the germline V gene (reference sequence). The CDR3 DNA sequence: TGTGCCAGTAGGAGAGGACTAGCAGTCTACAATGAGCAGTTCTTC. Amino acid sequence: CASRRGLAVYNEQFF.

The chain couples TRBV5-6 to TRBJ1-5; the D is unclear. Trimming cost V 0 bases and J 8 bases, with 12 bases left between them. CDR3 length: 14 amino acids. Germline values: CDR1 SGHDT, CDR2 YYEEEE. The CDR3 sequence: CASSLVGVDKPQHF. The CDR3 DNA sequence: TGTGCCAGCAGCTTGGTCGGGGTCGATAAGCCCCAGCATTTT.

The genes are TRBV15 and TRBJ2-3; 8 bases map to TRBD1. V gave up 2 bases and J gave up 5 bases; unmatched junction bases: 6. Germline lookup yields CDR1 LNHNV and CDR2 YYDKDF (reference sequence). CDR3 length equals 15 residues. The CDR3 protein is CATSRSGGLRDTQYF. Written as DNA, the CDR3 is TGTGCCACCAGCAGATCAGGGGGCCTTCGAGATACGCAGTATTTT.